The clone carrying this T cell receptor (beta chain) was detected only a few times. Its specificity is unknown. These data originate in a study of vaccination and CD4 T cells after COVID-19. CDR3 length equals 13 residues. Germline CDR1 and CDR2: DFQATT and SNEGSKA (reference sequence). With V trimmed by 3 bases and J by 7 bases, 4 bases remained unmatched. The Oncomine TCR Beta short-read assay sequenced DNA from cultured CD4+ T cells. MiXCR, applied by TCRdb to the PCR reads, yields one record per CDR3 protein. The sample holds a few thousand distinct CDR3 sequences, around 80% seen once. The sample's treatment: roughly 11-day PBMC culture with coronavirus spike peptide pools or control peptides (ViraFEST assay).

The rearrangement uses TRBV20-1 and TRBJ2-3; 10 positions match TRBD2. The sequencing input was CD4+ T cells from blood, cultured in vitro. The clonotype originates from a human donor who had recovered from COVID-19. CDR3 DNA sequence: TGCAGTGCTAGTTGGACTAGCGGACATACGCAGTATTTT. It yields the protein CSASWTSGHTQYF.